The entry below describes one T cell receptor beta chain. Authors' methods: Estimates of nucleated cell counts were drawn from the amplification of reference gene primers. The table came from immunoSEQ multiplex PCR; TCRdb's copy has only in-frame clones and leaves some out. The DNA gave D and trimming, while V, J and clone size come from that table. This table holds around 220,000 clones, 80% to 90% found once. This sample is drawn from a study of blood T cell repertoires in COVID-19. The overall study: Researchers got acute and convalescent COVID-19 samples from the United States, Italy and Spain. T cells, B-cell-depleted T cells, or PBMCs supplied cDNA or gDNA.

V lost 4 bases and J 14 bases, leaving 19 bases between the germline ends. Germline V gene data show CDR1 as SGHRS and CDR2 as YFSETQ. This CDR3 region has 14 residues. The rearrangement links TRBV5-1 to TRBJ1-6; D perhaps matches TRBD1 (6 bases). Material for sequencing was peripheral blood. This receptor was identified in a man aged 45 to 65 with acute or convalescent COVID-19. For the CDR3, the DNA is TGCGCCAGCAGCCTTTCCGGGACACCCGAATCCCTCCACTTT. Encoded protein: CASSLSGTPESLHF.